A selection of T cell receptor beta chains follows, all from one sample in a study of T-cell reconstitution after alpha-beta-depleted transplantation in children. MiXCR was run by TCRdb on the PCR reads, yielding one entry per CDR3 protein. The data show approximately 300,000 distinct CDR3 sequences, 11% seen once. The sequences come from peripheral blood, collected 180 days after TCRalphabeta/CD19-depleted stem cell transplant. The receptors stem from a male patient between 2 and 15 years old who had a stem cell transplant for chronic granulomatous disease, so the T cells may come from the graft donor. Each CDR3 is given without its conserved first and last residue. The D gene is left open where the match is weak.

D gene: TRBD2
V gene: TRBV7-6
J gene: TRBJ2-7
CDR3 protein: ASSLGRGSGALSYEQY

D gene: -
V gene: TRBV12-3/TRBV12-4
J gene: TRBJ2-6
CDR3 protein: ASARAGRDPPGANVLT

D gene: -
V gene: TRBV20-1
J gene: TRBJ1-5
CDR3 protein: SARATRGGNQPQH

D gene: -
V gene: TRBV5-1
J gene: TRBJ2-7
CDR3 protein: ASSLRGREGSYEQY

D gene: -
V gene: TRBV5-5
J gene: TRBJ2-7
CDR3 protein: ASSFVPAYEQY

D gene: TRBD2
V gene: TRBV11-2
J gene: TRBJ2-3
CDR3 protein: ASSNTGLAGGKTDTQY

D gene: -
V gene: TRBV4-2
J gene: TRBJ2-1
CDR3 protein: ASSQDGGLNYNEQF

D gene: TRBD1
V gene: TRBV3-1
J gene: TRBJ1-2
CDR3 protein: ASSLGQGAIGYT

D gene: -
V gene: TRBV12-3/TRBV12-4
J gene: TRBJ1-5
CDR3 protein: ASSLSGQGQPQH

D gene: -
V gene: TRBV7-9
J gene: TRBJ2-1
CDR3 protein: ASSQTNNHNEQF

D gene: -
V gene: TRBV5-1
J gene: TRBJ1-2
CDR3 protein: ASIRRSYGYT

D gene: -
V gene: TRBV3-1
J gene: TRBJ2-2
CDR3 protein: ASSPLQGTGELF

D gene: -
V gene: TRBV21-1
J gene: TRBJ2-5
CDR3 protein: ASSNWCQETQY

D gene: TRBD2
V gene: TRBV12-3/TRBV12-4
J gene: TRBJ2-1
CDR3 protein: ASSPTSGAIYNEQF

D gene: -
V gene: TRBV18
J gene: TRBJ1-4
CDR3 protein: ASSPLDGEGVS

D gene: -
V gene: TRBV6-2/TRBV6-3
J gene: TRBJ2-7
CDR3 protein: ASSYPSYEQY

D gene: -
V gene: TRBV7-2
J gene: TRBJ2-5
CDR3 protein: ASSLDSREVLETQY

D gene: -
V gene: TRBV20-1
J gene: TRBJ2-2
CDR3 protein: SARGLPNTGELF

D gene: TRBD2
V gene: TRBV12-3/TRBV12-4
J gene: TRBJ2-3
CDR3 protein: ASSPWREKSTDTQY

D gene: -
V gene: TRBV5-1
J gene: TRBJ2-5
CDR3 protein: ASSLTGTGTQY

D gene: -
V gene: TRBV27
J gene: TRBJ2-5
CDR3 protein: ASSLKRAQKREQETQY

D gene: -
V gene: TRBV20-1
J gene: TRBJ2-3
CDR3 protein: SARDREGSSTDTQY

D gene: TRBD1
V gene: TRBV2
J gene: TRBJ2-3
CDR3 protein: AGQATGLTDTQY

D gene: TRBD1
V gene: TRBV18
J gene: TRBJ2-7
CDR3 protein: ASSRSGTGLNEQY

D gene: TRBD2
V gene: TRBV10-2
J gene: TRBJ2-7
CDR3 protein: ASRAGLAGFYEQY

D gene: -
V gene: TRBV5-1
J gene: TRBJ2-5
CDR3 protein: ASHWSIGQETQY

D gene: TRBD1
V gene: TRBV5-5
J gene: TRBJ2-2
CDR3 protein: ASSRGGTQTGELF

D gene: TRBD1
V gene: TRBV5-1
J gene: TRBJ2-5
CDR3 protein: ASHQGQPQETQY

D gene: -
V gene: TRBV5-5
J gene: TRBJ1-4
CDR3 protein: ASSLGAGREKLF

D gene: -
V gene: TRBV12-5
J gene: TRBJ2-1
CDR3 protein: ASTQGSSYNEQF

D gene: -
V gene: TRBV5-4
J gene: TRBJ2-6
CDR3 protein: ASSSRVLCGANVLT

D gene: -
V gene: TRBV12-3/TRBV12-4
J gene: TRBJ1-5
CDR3 protein: ASSSEARVQPQH

D gene: -
V gene: TRBV29-1
J gene: TRBJ1-4
CDR3 protein: SAGGLGFNEKLF

D gene: -
V gene: TRBV11-1
J gene: TRBJ2-1
CDR3 protein: ASSFREDEQF

D gene: -
V gene: TRBV18
J gene: TRBJ2-4
CDR3 protein: ASSPPRLLAKNIQY

D gene: -
V gene: TRBV27
J gene: TRBJ1-1
CDR3 protein: ASSLIVGNTEAF

D gene: -
V gene: TRBV29-1
J gene: TRBJ2-7
CDR3 protein: SVEGPETYEQY

D gene: -
V gene: TRBV7-2
J gene: TRBJ2-1
CDR3 protein: ASSSRVQTHLDEQF

D gene: -
V gene: TRBV3-1
J gene: TRBJ2-1
CDR3 protein: ASSQEGPMYNEQF

D gene: -
V gene: TRBV6-5
J gene: TRBJ2-1
CDR3 protein: ASSFRDGIYNEQF

D gene: -
V gene: TRBV7-8
J gene: TRBJ1-4
CDR3 protein: ASSLRPFADKLF

D gene: -
V gene: TRBV12-3/TRBV12-4
J gene: TRBJ2-3
CDR3 protein: ASGLAGGNQY

D gene: TRBD2
V gene: TRBV12-3/TRBV12-4
J gene: TRBJ2-3
CDR3 protein: ASSQLAGTDTQS

D gene: -
V gene: TRBV7-8
J gene: TRBJ2-7
CDR3 protein: ASSLVGFERHYEQY

D gene: -
V gene: TRBV4-2
J gene: TRBJ1-6
CDR3 protein: ASSQEMQGPNSPLH

D gene: -
V gene: TRBV21-1
J gene: TRBJ2-1
CDR3 protein: ATLRRSSGRCGNEQF

D gene: TRBD1
V gene: TRBV20-1
J gene: TRBJ2-7
CDR3 protein: SARGQGLAYQQY

D gene: TRBD2
V gene: TRBV29-1
J gene: TRBJ2-1
CDR3 protein: SGFPSGRTLQF

D gene: TRBD1
V gene: TRBV12-3/TRBV12-4
J gene: TRBJ1-5
CDR3 protein: ASSLSRDRNRDNQPQH

D gene: -
V gene: TRBV4-1
J gene: TRBJ2-2
CDR3 protein: ASSHQGKAGELF

D gene: -
V gene: TRBV6-2/TRBV6-3
J gene: TRBJ2-1
CDR3 protein: ASSYSALVNEQF